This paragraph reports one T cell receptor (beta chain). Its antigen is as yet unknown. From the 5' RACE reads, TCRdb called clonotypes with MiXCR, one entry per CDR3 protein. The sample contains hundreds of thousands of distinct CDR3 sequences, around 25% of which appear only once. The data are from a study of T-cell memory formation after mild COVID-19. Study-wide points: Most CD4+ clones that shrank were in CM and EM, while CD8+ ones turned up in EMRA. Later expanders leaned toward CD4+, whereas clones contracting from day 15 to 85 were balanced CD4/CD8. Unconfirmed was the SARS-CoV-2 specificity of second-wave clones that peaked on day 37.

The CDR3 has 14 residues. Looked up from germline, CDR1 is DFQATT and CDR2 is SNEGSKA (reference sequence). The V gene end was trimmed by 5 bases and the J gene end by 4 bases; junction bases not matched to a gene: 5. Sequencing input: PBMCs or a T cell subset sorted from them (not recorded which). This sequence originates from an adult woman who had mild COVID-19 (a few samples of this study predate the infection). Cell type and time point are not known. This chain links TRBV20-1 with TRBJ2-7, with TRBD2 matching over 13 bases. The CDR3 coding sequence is TGCAGTGCTCGGACTAGCGGGAGTAGGTACGAGCAGTACTTC. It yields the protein CSARTSGSRYEQYF.